These 20 T cell receptor beta chains originate from one sample sequenced in a study of blood T cell repertoires in COVID-19. Clones were read by immunoSEQ multiplex PCR, and TCRdb kept only the in-frame ones, dropping some. Seen here are under 60,000 clones, roughly four fifths observed once, and the top ten hold 3.5%. The sequenced material came from peripheral blood. These receptors came from a man in his 60s with acute or convalescent COVID-19.

The chain is built from TRBV11-3 and TRBJ2-2; 8 nucleotides agree with TRBD2. CDR1 is SGHNT and CDR2 is YENEEA in the germline V gene. Trimming removed 6 bases from V and 8 bases from J; junction bases left unmatched: 14. The CDR3 spans 16 residues. In DNA form, the CDR3 reads TGTGCCAGCAGTCAGGCGGTCGGGGGGGCCGCTGGGGAGCTGTTTTTT. As protein: CASSQAVGGAAGELFF. Looking up the rest from reference TRBV11-3 and TRBJ2-2 gives the full variable domain: EAGVVQSPRYKIIEKKQPVAFWCNPISGHNTLYWYLQNLGQGPELLIRYENEEAVDDSQLPKDRFSAERLKGVDSTLKIQPAELGDSAVYLCASSQAVGGAAGELFFGEGSRLTVL.

This clone was recorded only once. The chain recombines TRBV5-4 with TRBJ2-5; 9 bases map to TRBD2. Germline CDR1 reads SGHNT; CDR2 reads YYREEE (reference sequence). J gave up 7 bases and V 4 bases, and 14 bases lay outside the gene matches. The CDR3 length is 16 residues. CDR3 residues: CASSELGLALVGTQYF. CDR3 DNA: TGTGCCAGCAGCGAACTCGGACTAGCGTTAGTAGGGACCCAGTACTTC.

The rearrangement links TRBV5-6 to TRBJ2-5; D call uncertain. Germline values: CDR1 SGHDT, CDR2 YYEEEE. Trimming took off 4 bases at V and 2 bases at J, with 18 bases between the two ends. The CDR3 runs 16 residues. The chain's CDR3 is CASSIAASYPQETQYF. Here the CDR3 DNA reads TGTGCCAGCAGCATTGCCGCTAGTTATCCGCAAGAGACCCAGTACTTC.

This chain uses TRBV7-9 with TRBJ2-7, with 11 positions matching TRBD1. CDR3 length: 16 amino acids. Germline CDR1 and CDR2: SEHNR and FQNEAQ (reference sequence). After removal of 3 bases from V and 3 bases from J, the junction contained 7 bases not matched to a gene. The CDR3 protein is CASSFGTGGDFYEQYF. The CDR3 nucleotides are TGTGCCAGCAGCTTCGGGACAGGGGGTGATTTCTACGAGCAGTACTTC.

This clone was seen just once. V gene TRBV5-5 combines with J gene TRBJ2-7; D perhaps matches TRBD1 (5 bases). The germline V and J ends were trimmed by 2 bases and 3 bases, with 9 bases remaining between them. The CDR3 has 13 amino acids. The germline V gene encodes CDR1 SGHKS and CDR2 YYEKEE (reference sequence). The CDR3 DNA sequence: TGTGCCAGCAGCTTTGCAGGGCTCTACGAGCAGTACTTC. This codes for CASSFAGLYEQYF.

The CDR3 region is CASSLTGETGELFF. The CDR3 bases are TGTGCCAGCAGTTTAACAGGGGAAACCGGGGAGCTGTTTTTT. The chain joins TRBV28 to TRBJ2-2; 7 bases agree with TRBD1. Germline V CDR1 and CDR2: MDHEN, SYDVKM. The CDR3 covers 14 residues. Unmatched junction bases numbered 2, after V lost 2 bases and J lost 5 bases.

The gene calls are TRBV28 and TRBJ2-6; a weak D match, TRBD1 (5 bases). CDR1 is MDHEN and CDR2 is SYDVKM in the germline V gene. This CDR3 has 16 residues. V was pared by 7 bases and J by 2 bases, with 15 bases between. The CDR3 coding sequence is TGTGCCAGCAAGGGGAACTCTCGGGCTGGGGCCAACGTCCTGACTTTC. This encodes CASKGNSRAGANVLTF.

This clone was picked up a small number of times. The rearrangement links TRBV2 to TRBJ1-1; maybe TRBD1 (5 bases). Per the germline V gene, CDR1 is SNHLY and CDR2 is FYNNEI. Between the trimmed V and J ends, which lost 8 bases and 6 bases, there was a span of 16 bases. This CDR3 is built from 13 residues. The CDR3 is CASDSAGGSEAFF. The CDR3, as DNA: TGTGCCAGCGACTCAGCGGGGGGTTCTGAAGCTTTCTTT.

The chain uses TRBV7-2 and TRBJ2-7, with 12 bases lining up with TRBD2. The J segment lost 4 bases and the V segment lost 5 bases, leaving 6 bases of the junction unmatched. The germline V gene encodes CDR1 SGHTA and CDR2 FQGNSA. The CDR3 loop spans 15 amino acids. In DNA, the CDR3 is TGTGCCAGCAGCATCACTAGCGGGGGGACGTACGAGCAGTACTTC. This sequence encodes CASSITSGGTYEQYF.

The rearrangement links TRBV4-2 to TRBJ2-3; TRBD2 matches at 7 bases. This CDR3 is built from 16 residues. Germline CDR1 reads LGHNA; CDR2 reads YNFKEQ. V shed 5 bases, J shed 5 bases, and the junction held 13 bases outside the gene matches. The CDR3 bases are TGTGCCAGCAGCGCCACGTATTATGGGAGGGAAGATACGCAGTATTTT. It specifies CASSATYYGREDTQYF.

The rearrangement joins TRBV2 to TRBJ2-3; D possibly corresponds to TRBD2 (6 bases). Trimming pared 1 base from V and 1 base from J, leaving 9 bases between. The V gene's germline CDR1 is SNHLY and CDR2 FYNNEI. CDR3 length: 15 amino acids. CDR3 in DNA: TGTGCCAGCAGTGAAGGGTGGGGGGGCACAGATACGCAGTATTTT. Translating gives CASSEGWGGTDTQYF. Looking up the rest from reference TRBV2 and TRBJ2-3 gives the full variable domain: EPEVTQTPSHQVTQMGQEVILRCVPISNHLYFYWYRQILGQKVEFLVSFYNNEISEKSEIFDDQFSVERPDGSNFTLKIRSTKLEDSAMYFCASSEGWGGTDTQYFGPGTRLTVL.

V is TRBV30 and J is TRBJ1-2; weak D call: TRBD1 (6 bases). Germline CDR1 GTSNPN, CDR2 SVGIG (reference sequence). This CDR3 contains 11 residues. CDR3 amino acids: CARQEAHGYTF. In DNA, the CDR3 is TGTGCTCGACAGGAGGCCCATGGCTACACCTTC.

The chain links TRBV18 to TRBJ1-1; D not certain. CDR3 length: 14 amino acids. The V gene's germline CDR1 is KGHSH and CDR2 LQKENI. The germline V and J ends were trimmed by 0 bases and 0 bases, with 5 bases remaining between them. CDR3 bases: TGTGCCAGCTCACCACCCTCGGTGAACACTGAAGCTTTCTTT. Translated, it gives CASSPPSVNTEAFF.

The rearrangement links TRBV11-2 to TRBJ1-2; 7 bases are shared with TRBD1. The germline V gene encodes CDR1 SGHAT and CDR2 FQNNGV. Trimming at V came to 2 bases and at J to 2 bases, leaving 2 bases not matched to a gene. The CDR3 is 14 amino acids. CDR3 protein: CASSLTQGNYGYTF. CDR3 nucleotide sequence: TGTGCCAGCAGCTTAACACAGGGGAACTATGGCTACACCTTC.

V gene TRBV12-5 combines with J gene TRBJ2-2; D not certain. The CDR3 runs 14 residues. V gave up 0 bases and J gave up 3 bases, with 5 bases separating them. Germline CDR1 LGHNT, CDR2 FRNRAP. CDR3 in amino acids: CASGLVHDTGELFF. Written as DNA, the CDR3 is TGTGCTAGTGGTTTGGTACACGACACCGGGGAGCTGTTTTTT.

The rearrangement links TRBV2 to TRBJ2-5, with D maybe TRBD1 (6 bases). This CDR3 comprises 13 residues. In germline, CDR1 is SNHLY, CDR2 FYNNEI. Trimming pared 5 bases from V and 1 base from J, leaving 8 bases between. The CDR3 sequence: CASSNRVQETQYF. The CDR3 DNA follows: TGTGCCAGCAGTAACAGGGTCCAAGAGACCCAGTACTTC.

The V and J genes are TRBV5-1 and TRBJ1-4, with TRBD1 as a possible D gene (6 bases). Germline-derived CDR1 and CDR2 are SGHRS and YFSETQ. The CDR3 is 14 residues long. V lost 0 bases and J 8 bases, leaving 11 bases between the germline ends. The CDR3: CASSLVQGREKLFF. DNA for the CDR3: TGCGCCAGCAGCTTGGTTCAGGGGCGAGAAAAACTGTTTTTT.

The rearrangement links TRBV5-1 to TRBJ1-2; a weak D match, TRBD1 (6 bases). This CDR3 is built from 17 residues. The germline V and J ends were trimmed by 3 bases and 4 bases, with 22 bases remaining between them. Germline V gene lookup returns CDR1 SGHRS and CDR2 YFSETQ. The CDR3 is CASSSTGSMVRGYGYTF. The DNA for the CDR3 is TGCGCCAGCAGCTCTACAGGGAGCATGGTGCGTGGCTATGGCTACACCTTC.

The rearrangement joins TRBV7-9 to TRBJ1-1, with unresolved D. The CDR3 spans 13 residues. CDR1 SEHNR and CDR2 FQNEAQ come from the germline V gene (reference sequence). Trimming removed 4 bases at V and 1 base at J, with 7 bases between. The chain's CDR3 is CASSWHENTEAFF. CDR3 in DNA: TGTGCCAGCAGCTGGCACGAGAACACTGAAGCTTTCTTT.

The chain recombines TRBV21-1 with TRBJ1-3. TRBV21-1 is a recognized pseudogene. This CDR3 contains 13 residues. In DNA form, the CDR3 reads TGTGCCAGCAGCGAGGGCTCTGGAAACACCATATATTTT. Its translation: CASSEGSGNTIYF.